This T cell receptor beta chain was sequenced in a study of glioma-infiltrating T cells. Study outcomes and limitations: CDR3 overlap between tissue and blood was very small.

At least ten counts were recorded for this clonotype. Its target is unknown. Per the germline V gene, CDR1 is MNHNS and CDR2 is SASEGT. There are 12 residues in the CDR3. Between the trimmed V and J ends, which lost 8 bases and 2 bases, there was a span of 8 bases. The iRepertoire nested amplicon-rescue multiplex PCR amplified TCR alpha and beta CDR3s from RNA. TCRdb ran MiXCR on the multiplex PCR reads and lists one entry per CDR3 protein. This sample has some 190,000 distinct CDR3 sequences, with about 32% found just once. V is TRBV6-1 and J is TRBJ2-3; the D is unclear. Sequenced: glioma tissue, nonneoplastic brain tissue, or PBMCs (not recorded which). This receptor was obtained from a human donor with low-grade glioma or glioblastoma, undergoing nonglioma brain surgery, or in good health (not recorded which). The CDR3 loop is CASRDPTDTQYF. The CDR3 DNA reads TGTGCCAGCCGCGACCCCACAGATACGCAGTATTTT.